The clone carrying this T cell receptor (beta chain) was found once. These data are taken from a study of blood T cell repertoires in COVID-19. Study details: Researchers got acute and convalescent COVID-19 samples from the United States, Italy and Spain. The analysed material was cDNA or gDNA that came from T cells, B-cell-depleted T cells, or PBMCs.

The protocol was immunoSEQ multiplex PCR, while the TCRdb copy is restricted to in-frame clones and leaves out a portion. The repertoire holds 50,000 to 70,000 clones, 65% to 85% seen once, with roughly 15% in the top ten. In germline, CDR1 is SGHNT, CDR2 YYREEE (reference sequence). This CDR3 region has 17 residues. The V end lost 4 bases, the J end lost 0 bases, and 14 bases lay between the germline ends. The chain uses TRBV5-4 and TRBJ2-6; a possible D gene is TRBD1 (6 bases). The receptor comes from a man aged 65 to 79 with active COVID-19. The sample was peripheral blood. The CDR3 DNA reads as TGTGCCAGCAGCGATCCGACAGGCAGCTCTGGGGCCAACGTCCTGACTTTC. Translating gives CASSDPTGSSGANVLTF.